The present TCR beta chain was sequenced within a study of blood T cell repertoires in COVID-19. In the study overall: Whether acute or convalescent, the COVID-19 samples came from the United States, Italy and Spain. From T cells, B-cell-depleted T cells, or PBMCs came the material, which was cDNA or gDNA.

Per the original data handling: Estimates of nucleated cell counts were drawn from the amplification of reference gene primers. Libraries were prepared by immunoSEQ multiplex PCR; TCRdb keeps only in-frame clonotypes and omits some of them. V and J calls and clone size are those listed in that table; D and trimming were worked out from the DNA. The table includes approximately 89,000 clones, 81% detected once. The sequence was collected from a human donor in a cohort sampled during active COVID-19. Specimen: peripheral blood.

In DNA form, the CDR3 reads TGTGCCAGCAGCCCTCCCACAGGGATAGGCTATGGCTACACCTTC. It encodes CASSPPTGIGYGYTF. The chain couples TRBV7-2 to TRBJ1-2, with a possible D match to TRBD1 (6 bases). Germline CDR1 reads SGHTA; CDR2 reads FQGNSA. The CDR3 is 15 residues long. V gave up 5 bases and J gave up 4 bases, with 17 bases separating them.